These 19 T cell receptor beta chains were sequenced from one sample in a study of technical replicates of blood from a few donors. Using immunoSEQ multiplex PCR, the repertoire was profiled, and TCRdb retains in-frame clones only, with some absent. The table records about 76,000 clones, 94% of them present only once. Sequencing was done on a sample of T cells isolated from PBMCs. The receptors come from a human donor in good health.

The gene calls are TRBV27 and TRBJ1-4; 7 bases match TRBD1. Germline V gene sequence: CDR1 MNHEY, CDR2 SMNVEV (reference sequence). CDR3 size: 16 residues. With 0 bases clipped from V and 5 bases from J, the junction kept 6 bases outside the gene matches. DNA for the CDR3: TGTGCCAGCAGTTTATCCTTCGGACAGGACAATGAAAAACTGTTTTTT. Translated, it gives CASSLSFGQDNEKLFF.

The chain carries TRBV29-1 and TRBJ1-2; D may be TRBD1 (5 bases). The V gene lost 2 bases and the J gene lost 0 bases, with 25 bases spanning the gap. The CDR3 contains 19 residues. The germline V gene encodes CDR1 SQVTM and CDR2 ANQGSEA. The CDR3 loop reads CSVEWGTFFLLGSNYGYTF. The DNA of the CDR3 is TGCAGCGTTGAATGGGGGACTTTCTTTCTTCTGGGTTCTAACTATGGCTACACCTTC.

The rearrangement joins TRBV30 to TRBJ2-2; tentative D call: TRBD2 (6 bases). The V and J ends lost 0 bases and 5 bases respectively, with 10 bases between them. The length of the CDR3 is 14 residues. CDR1 and CDR2 (germline): GTSNPN, SVGIG (reference sequence). In DNA, the CDR3 is TGTGCCTGGAGTGTGGAGGGTTTAACCGGGGAGCTGTTTTTT. Protein: CAWSVEGLTGELFF.

This rearrangement joins TRBV9 to TRBJ1-1, with D uncertain. Germline V gives CDR1 SGDLS, CDR2 YYNGEE. The V gene lost 2 bases and the J gene lost 4 bases, with 15 bases spanning the gap. The CDR3 runs to 15 residues. The CDR3 DNA follows: TGTGCCAGCAGCGTTACCGGGTCTCAAGGCACTGAAGCTTTCTTT. Protein: CASSVTGSQGTEAFF.

The chain couples TRBV2 to TRBJ2-6; 10 bases agree with TRBD1. This CDR3 is built from 17 residues. Trimming at V came to 3 bases and at J to 0 bases, leaving 2 bases not matched to a gene. In germline, CDR1 is SNHLY, CDR2 FYNNEI. The CDR3, as DNA: TGTGCCAGCAGTGATAGGACAGGGGGCTCTGGGGCCAACGTCCTGACTTTC. This gives the protein CASSDRTGGSGANVLTF. The full variable domain, completed using reference TRBV2 and TRBJ2-6, is EPEVTQTPSHQVTQMGQEVILRCVPISNHLYFYWYRQILGQKVEFLVSFYNNEISEKSEIFDDQFSVERPDGSNFTLKIRSTKLEDSAMYFCASSDRTGGSGANVLTFGAGSRLTVL.

The chain uses TRBV27 and TRBJ1-1, with 7 nucleotides matching TRBD1. CDR1 and CDR2 (germline): MNHEY, SMNVEV (reference sequence). Trimming took 8 bases from V and 5 from J; bases not matched to a gene: 8. CDR3 length equals 13 residues. The CDR3 spells CASENAGGTEAFF. CDR3 coding DNA: TGTGCCAGCGAAAACGCAGGGGGTACTGAAGCTTTCTTT.

V gene TRBV20-1 combines with J gene TRBJ1-1; the D gene is possibly TRBD1 (5 bases). This CDR3 region has 11 residues. V dropped 1 base and J dropped 7 bases, with 7 bases sitting between them. CDR1 is DFQATT and CDR2 is SNEGSKA in the germline V gene (reference sequence). CDR3 DNA sequence: TGCAGTGCTAGAGCAGACAGTGAAGCTTTCTTT. Protein sequence: CSARADSEAFF.

This clone was counted once. This chain links TRBV28 with TRBJ2-1, with 9 bases lining up with TRBD2. Germline CDR1 reads MDHEN; CDR2 reads SYDVKM. With 8 bases clipped from V and 0 bases from J, the junction kept 8 bases outside the gene matches. This CDR3 has 16 amino acids. CDR3 residues: CASGPISGSSYNEQFF. The CDR3 bases are TGTGCCAGCGGTCCGATTAGCGGGAGCTCCTACAATGAGCAGTTCTTC.

This rearrangement joins TRBV29-1 to TRBJ2-1; 12 nucleotides match TRBD1. The CDR3 is made up of 12 amino acids. Unmatched junction bases numbered 3, after V lost 3 bases and J lost 12 bases. Germline V gene lookup returns CDR1 SQVTM and CDR2 ANQGSEA. CDR3 nucleotides: TGCAGCGTTGAGGGACAGGGGGCAATGCAGTTCTTC. It is translated as CSVEGQGAMQFF.

This chain joins TRBV25-1 and TRBJ2-1; D ambiguous. The V and J ends lost 2 bases and 2 bases respectively, with 4 bases between them. Germline CDR1 MGHDK, CDR2 SYGVNS. This CDR3 has 13 amino acids. DNA of the CDR3: TGTGCCAGCAGTGAACTCCCCTACAATGAGCAGTTCTTC. As protein: CASSELPYNEQFF.

This clone occurred a few times. The chain links TRBV19 to TRBJ2-2, with 9 bases matching TRBD1. V was pared by 4 bases and J by 3 bases, with 12 bases of the junction left unmatched. The CDR3 contains 18 residues. Germline V gene sequence: CDR1 LNHDA, CDR2 SQIVND (reference sequence). CDR3 coding DNA: TGTGCCAGTAGTAGTGGGACAGGGCTGTTTTCGTACACCGGGGAGCTGTTTTTT. It specifies CASSSGTGLFSYTGELFF.

This chain links TRBV7-2 with TRBJ2-7, with D possibly being TRBD2 (6 bases). This CDR3 has 16 residues. V was pared by 0 bases and J by 0 bases, with 12 bases between. CDR1 is SGHTA and CDR2 is FQGNSA in the germline V gene. The CDR3, as DNA: TGTGCCAGCAGCTTAGCCCCCAGCGGGCGCTCCTACGAGCAGTACTTC. It specifies CASSLAPSGRSYEQYF.

In its sample, this clone was seen once. This chain uses TRBV6-5 with TRBJ2-1, with 9 nucleotides matching TRBD2. CDR1 is MNHEY and CDR2 is SVGAGI in the germline V gene. This CDR3 has 14 amino acids. V shed 5 bases, J shed 7 bases, and the junction held 6 bases outside the gene matches. This CDR3 reads CASSTGLARNEQFF. The DNA of the CDR3 is TGTGCCAGCAGTACGGGACTAGCCCGGAATGAGCAGTTCTTC.

The J gene is TRBJ1-1, the V gene TRBV29-1; TRBD1 matches at 9 bases. Trimming cost V 6 bases and J 3 bases; bases outside gene matches: 8. This CDR3 has 14 residues. Germline V lookup: CDR1 SQVTM, CDR2 ANQGSEA. The CDR3, as DNA: TGCAGCGTGAGCACAGGGGGCTTCGACACTGAAGCTTTCTTT. It codes for CSVSTGGFDTEAFF.

The chain is built from TRBV11-3 and TRBJ1-1, with a possible D match to TRBD1 (6 bases). Germline V gene sequence: CDR1 SGHNT, CDR2 YENEEA. V was cut by 0 bases and J by 6 bases, with 11 bases left in between. The CDR3 consists of 14 residues. CDR3 residues: CASSLEGGAAEAFF. The CDR3 DNA sequence: TGTGCCAGCAGCTTAGAAGGGGGGGCCGCTGAAGCTTTCTTT.

The rearrangement uses TRBV18 and TRBJ2-7; 7 bases are shared with TRBD1. CDR1 is KGHSH and CDR2 is LQKENI in the germline V gene. The J segment lost 3 bases and the V segment lost 3 bases, leaving 5 bases of the junction unmatched. The CDR3 covers 14 residues. Written as DNA, the CDR3 is TGTGCCAGCTCACCGGGACAGTCATACTACGAGCAGTACTTC. Protein sequence: CASSPGQSYYEQYF.

The gene calls are TRBV13 and TRBJ2-2, with 8 nucleotides matching TRBD2. Germline CDR1 and CDR2: PRHDT and FYEKMQ (reference sequence). Unmatched junction bases numbered 5, after V lost 2 bases and J lost 3 bases. This CDR3 region has 16 residues. The DNA for the CDR3 is TGTGCCAGCAGCTTATTCGGACTAGCTTACACCGGGGAGCTGTTTTTT. Translating it yields CASSLFGLAYTGELFF.

This rearrangement joins TRBV2 to TRBJ2-7, with 12 bases fitting TRBD2. Germline V gene sequence: CDR1 SNHLY, CDR2 FYNNEI. The CDR3 consists of 16 residues. Trimming took 6 bases from V and 6 from J; bases not matched to a gene: 12. The CDR3 DNA sequence: TGTGCCAGCAGGGGACGGACAAGACTAGCGGGAGTCGAGCAGTACTTC. It translates to CASRGRTRLAGVEQYF. Supplemented by reference TRBV2 and TRBJ2-7, the full variable domain reads EPEVTQTPSHQVTQMGQEVILRCVPISNHLYFYWYRQILGQKVEFLVSFYNNEISEKSEIFDDQFSVERPDGSNFTLKIRSTKLEDSAMYFCASRGRTRLAGVEQYFGPGTRLTVT.

DNA of the CDR3: TGTGCCAGCAGGGGGGACAGGGGGCCCGAGCAGTACTTC. Amino acid sequence: CASRGDRGPEQYF. The V and J genes are TRBV2 and TRBJ2-5, with 12 bases identical to TRBD1. The tail of the sequence fits TRBJ2-7 better, so the J call may be wrong. Germline loops: CDR1 SNHLY, CDR2 FYNNEI. This CDR3 comprises 13 residues.